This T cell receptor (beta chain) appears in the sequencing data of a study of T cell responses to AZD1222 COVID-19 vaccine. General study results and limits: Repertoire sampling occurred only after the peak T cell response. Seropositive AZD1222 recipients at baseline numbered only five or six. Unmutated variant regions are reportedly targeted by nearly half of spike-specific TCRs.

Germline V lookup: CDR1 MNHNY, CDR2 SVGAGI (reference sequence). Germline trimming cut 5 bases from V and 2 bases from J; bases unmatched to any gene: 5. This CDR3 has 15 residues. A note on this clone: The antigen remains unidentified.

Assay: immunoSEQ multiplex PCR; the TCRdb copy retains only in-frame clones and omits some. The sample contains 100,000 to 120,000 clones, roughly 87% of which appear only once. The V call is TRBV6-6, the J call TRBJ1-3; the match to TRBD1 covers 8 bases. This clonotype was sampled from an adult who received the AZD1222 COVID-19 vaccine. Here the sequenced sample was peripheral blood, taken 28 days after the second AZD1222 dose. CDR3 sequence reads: CASSTTGVTGNTIYF. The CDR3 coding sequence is TGTGCCAGCAGTACGACAGGGGTCACTGGAAACACCATATATTTT.